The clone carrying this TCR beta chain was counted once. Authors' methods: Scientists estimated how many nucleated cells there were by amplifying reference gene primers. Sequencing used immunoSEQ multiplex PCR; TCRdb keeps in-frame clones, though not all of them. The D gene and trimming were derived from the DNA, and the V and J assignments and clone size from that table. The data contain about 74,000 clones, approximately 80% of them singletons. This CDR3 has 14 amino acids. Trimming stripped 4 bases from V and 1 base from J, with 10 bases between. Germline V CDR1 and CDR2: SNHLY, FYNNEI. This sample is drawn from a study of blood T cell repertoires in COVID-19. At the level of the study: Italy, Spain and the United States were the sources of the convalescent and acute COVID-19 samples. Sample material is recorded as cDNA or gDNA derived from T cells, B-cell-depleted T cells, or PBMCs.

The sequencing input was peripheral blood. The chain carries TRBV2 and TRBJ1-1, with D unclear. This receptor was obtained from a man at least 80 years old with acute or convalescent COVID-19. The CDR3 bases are TGTGCCAGCAGTGGTGAAACTGGGAACACTGAAGCTTTCTTT. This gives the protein CASSGETGNTEAFF. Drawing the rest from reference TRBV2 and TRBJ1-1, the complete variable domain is EPEVTQTPSHQVTQMGQEVILRCVPISNHLYFYWYRQILGQKVEFLVSFYNNEISEKSEIFDDQFSVERPDGSNFTLKIRSTKLEDSAMYFCASSGETGNTEAFFGQGTRLTVV.